The T cell receptor beta chain described here comes from a study of tumor and adjacent non-tumor tissue in lung cancer. With regard to this clonotype: The antigen is undetermined. The junction shows a germline mismatch at one end, possibly a read error.

A modified ARM-PCR protocol with three rounds of nested PCR amplified TCRbeta. TCRdb used MiXCR to reprocess the multiplex PCR reads, holding one entry per CDR3 protein. The sample shows over 110,000 distinct CDR3 sequences, roughly 70% of them seen only once. RNA was extracted from bulk tissue without any cell sorting. Per germline, CDR1 MGHRA and CDR2 YSYEKL. CDR3 length: 15 amino acids. Study outcomes and limitations: TCR diversity was significantly greater in tumor than normal lung tissue.

The sample was lung tumor tissue. The clonotype comes from a man between 60 and 75 years old with small cell lung cancer. The gene calls are TRBV4-1 and TRBJ2-5; D is undetermined. The CDR3 region has the DNA TGCGCCAGCAACCAAGTGTATCGACTCCAAGAGACCCAGTACTTC. It codes for CASNQVYRLQETQYF.